This T cell receptor beta chain emerged from a study of radiotherapy plus CTLA-4 blockade in lung cancer. Study as a whole: In around 17% of patients, objective responses were seen; 30% to 35% had disease control.

CDR1 is SGHTA and CDR2 is FQGTGA in the germline V gene. This CDR3 is 15 amino acids long. J gave up 4 bases and V 6 bases, and 6 bases lay outside the gene matches. Clones were sequenced by immunoSEQ multiplex PCR, and TCRdb holds only the in-frame ones, with some missing. Of more than 90,000 clones listed, roughly 74% are singletons. The source material was peripheral blood, sampled from a patient treated with radiotherapy plus ipilimumab. The receptor's source is a human donor with non-small cell lung cancer who had a partial response to radiotherapy plus ipilimumab. The V gene is TRBV7-3, the J gene TRBJ2-2; 9 positions match TRBD1. The CDR3 sequence is CASSSGTGRTGELFF. The CDR3 DNA follows: TGTGCCAGCAGTTCGGGGACAGGGCGCACCGGGGAGCTGTTTTTT.